This T cell receptor beta chain was obtained from a study of beta chain features in type 1 diabetes. Study-level results: There was a moderate but significant shortening of TCRB CDR3s in all four CD4+ subsets of Type 1 diabetes patients.

The study reverse transcribed the entire isolated RNA, so it sequenced expressed TCRB transcripts. The protocol was immunoSEQ multiplex PCR, while the TCRdb copy is restricted to in-frame clones and leaves out a portion. The repertoire has 640,000 or so clones, 13% of them found once; the top ten carry approximately 0.02%. There are a few counts of this clone. Its antigen remains unidentified. Other DNA sequences in this specimen translate into the identical CDR3. V gave up 4 bases and J gave up 1 base, with 9 bases separating them. Germline loops: CDR1 SGHRS, CDR2 YFSETQ. There are 14 residues in the CDR3. Markers CD45RO/CCR7/CD25/CD127/CD95/CD27 served to sort CD4+ naive, central memory, regulatory and stem cell-like memory cells.

Input material: naive CD4+ T cells from blood. This clonotype was obtained from a man aged 18 to 30 with type 1 diabetes. J is TRBJ1-5 and V is TRBV5-1, with D tentatively TRBD1 (6 bases). The CDR3 DNA follows: TGCGCCAGCAGCCCTGGACAGAGCAATCAGCCCCAGCATTTT. Encoded protein: CASSPGQSNQPQHF.